The 11 T cell receptor beta chains below all came from one sample that was sequenced in a study of shared clonotypes between healthy human individuals (dated by TCRdb to 2020 to 2021). For the CD8 naive samples, CD45RO-negative cells were positively selected for CCR7, yielding a CD45RA+CCR7+ population from which TemRA cells were excluded. The receptor library was made with the immunoSEQ multiplex PCR assay. The table comes from immuneACCESS by way of TCRdb, which keeps in-frame sequences with V and J called. Part of the clones is missing from these tables; in studies checked, under half for an unresolved V gene and the rest for unknown reasons. The sample contains hundreds of thousands of clones, more than 85% of them found a single time. Around 24% of the sample lies in the top ten. Sequencing was carried out using naive CD8+ T cells sorted from blood. Reading the label with the study, this specimen's cell subset or site is: CD45RA+CCR7+. The receptors were sampled from a man aged 30-40 years in good health.

The CDR3 bases are TGTGCCAGCAGCGTAGGAGCGGGAAGGCGTAACTCCGGGGAGCTGTTTTTT. It encodes CASSVGAGRRNSGELFF. This chain links TRBV9 with TRBJ2-2; 7 bases line up with TRBD2. The germline CDR1 and CDR2 sequences are SGDLS and YYNGEE. The CDR3 covers 17 residues. With 0 bases clipped from V and 6 bases from J, the junction kept 11 bases outside the gene matches.

The chain is built from TRBV5-1 and TRBJ2-1, with D maybe TRBD1 (6 bases). V was shortened by 0 bases and J by 9 bases, with 16 bases between the two germline ends. The CDR3 is 15 residues long. Germline-derived CDR1 and CDR2 are SGHRS and YFSETQ. The CDR3, as DNA: TGCGCCAGCAGCTTGGGACAGGTGGGGGACGGTGAGCAGTTCTTC. Translation: CASSLGQVGDGEQFF.

The chain employs TRBV5-5 and TRBJ1-4; no clear D gene. CDR3 length equals 16 residues. Trimming took off 4 bases at V and 4 bases at J, with 17 bases between the two ends. CDR1 SGHKS and CDR2 YYEKEE come from the germline V gene (reference sequence). The CDR3 region has the DNA TGTGCCAGCAGCCCAACCCCTCCGGGATTTAATGAAAAACTGTTTTTT. It translates to CASSPTPPGFNEKLFF. Filled out from reference TRBV5-5 and TRBJ1-4, the complete variable domain reads DAGVTQSPTHLIKTRGQQVTLRCSPISGHKSVSWYQQVLGQGPQFIFQYYEKEERGRGNFPDRFSARQFPNYSSELNVNALLLGDSALYLCASSPTPPGFNEKLFFGSGTQLSVL.

The V call is TRBV7-9, the J call TRBJ2-3; tentatively, D is TRBD1 or TRBD2 (5 bases each). Trimming shortened V by 7 bases and J by 3 bases, and 11 bases separated the two germline ends. The CDR3 is made up of 13 amino acids. Germline CDR1 SEHNR, CDR2 FQNEAQ (reference sequence). CDR3 loop: CASTLGETDTQYF. CDR3 nucleotides: TGTGCCAGCACCCTGGGGGAAACAGATACGCAGTATTTT.

This sequence joins TRBV5-6 and TRBJ2-3, with D maybe TRBD2 (6 bases). Germline loops: CDR1 SGHDT, CDR2 YYEEEE. The CDR3 runs 16 residues. V was clipped by 0 bases and J by 0 bases, with 11 bases between them. DNA for the CDR3: TGTGCCAGCAGCTTGGCCGTGGCGGGGAGCACAGATACGCAGTATTTT. Amino acids: CASSLAVAGSTDTQYF. The complete variable domain, with remaining parts taken from reference TRBV5-6 and TRBJ2-3, reads DAGVTQSPTHLIKTRGQQVTLRCSPKSGHDTVSWYQQALGQGPQFIFQYYEEEERQRGNFPDRFSGHQFPNYSSELNVNALLLGDSALYLCASSLAVAGSTDTQYFGPGTRLTVL.

The chain is built from TRBV9 and TRBJ2-2, with a possible D match to TRBD2 (5 bases). V gave up 0 bases and J gave up 2 bases, with 8 bases separating them. This CDR3 region has 15 residues. The V gene's germline CDR1 is SGDLS and CDR2 YYNGEE. The CDR3 coding sequence is TGTGCCAGCAGCGTAGTCAGCGGAAACACCGGGGAGCTGTTTTTT. Translating gives CASSVVSGNTGELFF.

As concerns this clone: At the DNA level, this CDR3 is encoded by other sequences in the same sample as well. The gene calls are TRBV9 and TRBJ2-7, with 11 bases lining up with TRBD2. Per germline, CDR1 SGDLS and CDR2 YYNGEE. The CDR3 has 15 residues. Trimming took 0 bases from V and 3 from J; bases not matched to a gene: 2. Here the CDR3 reads CASSVGGTSGYEQYF. The DNA of the CDR3 is TGTGCCAGCAGCGTAGGAGGGACTAGCGGCTACGAGCAGTACTTC.

The rearrangement uses TRBV27 and TRBJ2-7; no reliable D call. This CDR3 is 13 amino acids long. In germline, CDR1 is MNHEY, CDR2 SMNVEV (reference sequence). V was cut by 5 bases and J by 6 bases, with 14 bases left in between. CDR3 residues: CASSIGIRREQYF. CDR3 nucleotide sequence: TGTGCCAGCAGTATAGGGATAAGGCGCGAGCAGTACTTC.

The chain recombines TRBV7-6 with TRBJ2-2; D possibly matches TRBD1 or TRBD2 (6 bases each). V lost 4 bases to trimming and J lost 3 bases, with 21 bases between them. This CDR3 comprises 18 residues. The germline V gene has CDR1 SGHVS and CDR2 FNYEAQ. The CDR3 region has the DNA TGTGCCAGCAGCTATGGGGGGCTCGGGGGCAGAGACACCGGGGAGCTGTTTTTT. Its protein product is CASSYGGLGGRDTGELFF. Variable domain in full (rest from reference TRBV7-6 and TRBJ2-2): GAGVSQSPRYKVTKRGQDVALRCDPISGHVSLYWYRQALGQGPEFLTYFNYEAQQDKSGLPNDRFSAERPEGSISTLTIQRTEQRDSAMYRCASSYGGLGGRDTGELFFGEGSRLTVL.

The chain couples TRBV5-8 to TRBJ2-6, with no clear D. Per the germline V gene, CDR1 is SGHTS and CDR2 is YDEGEE. V lost 1 base and J lost 1, with 6 bases in between. The CDR3 spans 15 residues. The CDR3 coding sequence is TGTGCCAGCAGCTTGAGGAGATCTGGGGCCAACGTCCTGACTTTC. This translates into CASSLRRSGANVLTF.

This sequence joins TRBV29-1 and TRBJ2-7; D is undetermined. This CDR3 is built from 13 residues. V lost 4 bases and J 1 base, leaving 11 bases between the germline ends. Germline loops: CDR1 SQVTM, CDR2 ANQGSEA. The chain's CDR3 is CSVVGYLSYEQYF. The CDR3 DNA follows: TGCAGCGTTGTGGGATACTTGTCCTACGAGCAGTACTTC.